One T cell receptor (beta chain) is described in this entry. Its antigen is undetermined. The data are from a study of siplizumab effects on memory and regulatory T cells. Regarding the study as a whole: Alloreactive sequences tracing back to unstimulated CD4+ memory cells were significantly reduced by siplizumab. Researchers could not give a naive or memory phenotype to roughly 80-97% of proliferating CD4+ or CD8+ clones.

CDR1 is SGDLS and CDR2 is YYNGEE in the germline V gene. V lost 4 bases to trimming and J lost 4 bases, with 21 bases between them. CDR3 length equals 18 residues. Data came from immunoSEQ multiplex PCR; TCRdb stores just in-frame clones and leaves some out. The table lists roughly 64,000 clones, just over 95% of them singletons. This sequence originates from a human donor in good health. The rearrangement uses TRBV9 and TRBJ1-6, with D perhaps matching TRBD1 (5 bases). What was sequenced was naive CD8+ T cells sorted from blood. CDR3 sequence reads: CASSPTEFFRDYNSPLHF. The CDR3 DNA sequence: TGTGCCAGCAGCCCCACAGAATTCTTCAGGGATTATAATTCACCCCTCCACTTT.